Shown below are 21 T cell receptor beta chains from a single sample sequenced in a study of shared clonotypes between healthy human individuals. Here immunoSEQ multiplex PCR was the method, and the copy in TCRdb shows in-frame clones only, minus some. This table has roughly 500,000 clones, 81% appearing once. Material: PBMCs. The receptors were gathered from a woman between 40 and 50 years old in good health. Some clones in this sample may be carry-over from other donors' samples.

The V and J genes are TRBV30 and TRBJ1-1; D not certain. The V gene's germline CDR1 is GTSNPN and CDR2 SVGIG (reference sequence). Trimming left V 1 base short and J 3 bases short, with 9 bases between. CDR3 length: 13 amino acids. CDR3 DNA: TGTGCCTGGAGTGGGCGGCTCCACACTGAAGCTTTCTTT. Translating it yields CAWSGRLHTEAFF.

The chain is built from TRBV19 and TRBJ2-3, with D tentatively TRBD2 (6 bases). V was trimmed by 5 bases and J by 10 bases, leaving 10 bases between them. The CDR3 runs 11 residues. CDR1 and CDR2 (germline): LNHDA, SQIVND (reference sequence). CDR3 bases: TGTGCCAGTAGTTGGGGCGGGGCGCAGTATTTT. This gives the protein CASSWGGAQYF.

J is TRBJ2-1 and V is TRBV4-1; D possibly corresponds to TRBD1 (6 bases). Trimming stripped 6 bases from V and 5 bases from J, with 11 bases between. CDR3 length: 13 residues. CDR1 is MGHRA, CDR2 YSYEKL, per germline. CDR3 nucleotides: TGCGCCAGCAGAAACAGGGTCAACAATGAGCAGTTCTTC. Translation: CASRNRVNNEQFF.

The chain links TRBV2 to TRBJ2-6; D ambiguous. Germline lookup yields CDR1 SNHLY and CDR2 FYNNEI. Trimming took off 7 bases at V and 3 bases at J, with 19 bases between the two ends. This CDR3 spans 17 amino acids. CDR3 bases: TGTGCCAGCACCTCGAGAGTGGCATTGGATGGGGCCAACGTCCTGACTTTC. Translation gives CASTSRVALDGANVLTF.

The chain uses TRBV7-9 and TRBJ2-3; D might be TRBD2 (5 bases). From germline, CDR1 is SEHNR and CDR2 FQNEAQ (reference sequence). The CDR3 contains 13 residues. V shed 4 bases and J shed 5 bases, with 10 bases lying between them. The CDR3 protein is CASSSGAVDTQYF. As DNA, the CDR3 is TGTGCCAGCAGCTCCGGAGCGGTAGATACGCAGTATTTT.

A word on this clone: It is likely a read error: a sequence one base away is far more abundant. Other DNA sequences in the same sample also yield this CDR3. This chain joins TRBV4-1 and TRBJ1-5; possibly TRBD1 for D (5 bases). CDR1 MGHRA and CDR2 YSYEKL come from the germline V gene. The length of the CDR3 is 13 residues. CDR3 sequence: CASSQQVNQPQHF. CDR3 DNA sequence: TGCGCTAGCAGCCAACAGGTGAATCAGCCCCAGCATTTT.

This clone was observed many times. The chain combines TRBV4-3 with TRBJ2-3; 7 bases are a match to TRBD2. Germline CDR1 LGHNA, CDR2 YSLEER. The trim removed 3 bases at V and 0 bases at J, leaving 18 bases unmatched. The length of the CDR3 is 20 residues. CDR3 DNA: TGCGCCAGCAGCCAGGGTAACGGGGCGGGAGCCCCATTTAGCACAGATACGCAGTATTTT. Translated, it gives CASSQGNGAGAPFSTDTQYF.

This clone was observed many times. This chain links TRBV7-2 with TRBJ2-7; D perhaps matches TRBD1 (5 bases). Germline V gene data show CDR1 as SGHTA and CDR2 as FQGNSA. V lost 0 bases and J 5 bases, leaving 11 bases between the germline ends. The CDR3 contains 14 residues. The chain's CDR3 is CASSLAGPAHEQYF. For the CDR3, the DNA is TGTGCCAGCAGCTTAGCGGGGCCTGCCCACGAGCAGTACTTC.

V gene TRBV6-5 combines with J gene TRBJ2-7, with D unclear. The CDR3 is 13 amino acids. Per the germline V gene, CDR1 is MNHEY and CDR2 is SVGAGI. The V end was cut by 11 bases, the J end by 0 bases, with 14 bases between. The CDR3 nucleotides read TGTGCCGCCGCCCCCGACGGCTCCTACGAGCAGTACTTC. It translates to CAAAPDGSYEQYF.

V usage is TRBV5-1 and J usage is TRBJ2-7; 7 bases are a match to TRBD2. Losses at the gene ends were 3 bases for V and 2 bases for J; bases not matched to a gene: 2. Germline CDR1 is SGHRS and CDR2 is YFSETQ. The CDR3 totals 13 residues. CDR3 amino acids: CASSSGLAYEQYF. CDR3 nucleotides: TGCGCCAGCAGCTCCGGACTAGCCTACGAGCAGTACTTC.

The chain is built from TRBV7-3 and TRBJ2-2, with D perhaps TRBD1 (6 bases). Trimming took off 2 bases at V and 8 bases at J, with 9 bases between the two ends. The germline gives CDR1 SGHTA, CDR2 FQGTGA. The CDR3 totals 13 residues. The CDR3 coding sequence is TGTGCCAGCAGCTTACAAGGGGGAGGGGAGCTGTTTTTT. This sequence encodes CASSLQGGGELFF.

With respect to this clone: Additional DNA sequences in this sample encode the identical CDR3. CDR3 region: CASSLEGGDNQPQHF. CDR3 nucleotide sequence: TGCGCCAGCAGCTTGGAAGGTGGAGACAATCAGCCCCAGCATTTT. The chain uses TRBV5-1 and TRBJ1-5, with unresolved D. The CDR3 has 15 amino acids. Trimming stripped 0 bases from V and 3 bases from J, with 10 bases between. The V gene's germline CDR1 is SGHRS and CDR2 YFSETQ.

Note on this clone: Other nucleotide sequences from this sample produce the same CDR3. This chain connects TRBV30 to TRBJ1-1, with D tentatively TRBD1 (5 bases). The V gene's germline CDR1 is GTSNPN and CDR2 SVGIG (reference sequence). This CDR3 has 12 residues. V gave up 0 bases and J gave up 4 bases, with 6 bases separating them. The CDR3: CAWSVGGTEAFF. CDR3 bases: TGTGCCTGGAGTGTGGGGGGCACTGAAGCTTTCTTT.

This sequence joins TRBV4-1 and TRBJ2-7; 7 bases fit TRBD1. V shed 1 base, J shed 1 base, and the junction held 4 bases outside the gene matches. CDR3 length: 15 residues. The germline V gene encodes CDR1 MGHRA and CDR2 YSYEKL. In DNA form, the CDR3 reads TGCGCCAGCAGCCAAGGAGGGACAGTGTCCTACGAGCAGTACTTC. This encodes CASSQGGTVSYEQYF.

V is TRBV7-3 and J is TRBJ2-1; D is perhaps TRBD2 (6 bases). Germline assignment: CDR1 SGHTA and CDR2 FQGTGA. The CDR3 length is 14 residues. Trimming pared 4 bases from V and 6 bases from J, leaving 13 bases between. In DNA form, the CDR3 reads TGTGCCAGCAGCTACAAGGGGCGGGGCAATGAGCAGTTCTTC. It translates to CASSYKGRGNEQFF.

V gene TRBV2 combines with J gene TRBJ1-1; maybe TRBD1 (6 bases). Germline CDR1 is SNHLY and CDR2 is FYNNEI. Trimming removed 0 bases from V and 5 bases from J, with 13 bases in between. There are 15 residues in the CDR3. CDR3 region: CASSEAQGRGTEAFF. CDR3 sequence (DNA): TGTGCCAGCAGTGAAGCGCAAGGGAGGGGGACTGAAGCTTTCTTT.

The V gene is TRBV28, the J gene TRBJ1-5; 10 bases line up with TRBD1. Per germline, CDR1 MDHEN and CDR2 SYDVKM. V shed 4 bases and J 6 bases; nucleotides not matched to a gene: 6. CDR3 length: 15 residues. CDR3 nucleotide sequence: TGTGCCAGCAGTTCATTCGGACAGGGGGTTCAGCCCCAGCATTTT. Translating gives CASSSFGQGVQPQHF. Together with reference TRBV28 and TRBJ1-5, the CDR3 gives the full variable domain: DVKVTQSSRYLVKRTGEKVFLECVQDMDHENMFWYRQDPGLGLRLIYFSYDVKMKEKGDIPEGYSVSREKKERFSLILESASTNQTSMYLCASSSFGQGVQPQHFGDGTRLSIL.

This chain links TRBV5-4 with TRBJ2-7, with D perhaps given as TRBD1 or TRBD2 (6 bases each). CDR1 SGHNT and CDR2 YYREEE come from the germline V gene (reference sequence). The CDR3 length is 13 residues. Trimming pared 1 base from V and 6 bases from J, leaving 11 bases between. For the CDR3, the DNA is TGTGCCAGCAGCTTGAATGGGGGGCGCGAGCAGTACTTC. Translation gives CASSLNGGREQYF.

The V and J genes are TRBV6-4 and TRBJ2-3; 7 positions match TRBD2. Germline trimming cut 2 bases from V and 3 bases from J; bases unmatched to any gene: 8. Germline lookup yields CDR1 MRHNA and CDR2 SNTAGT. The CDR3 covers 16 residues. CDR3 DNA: TGTGCCAGCAGTGACGGGGTGGGAGGGCCGACAGATACGCAGTATTTT. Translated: CASSDGVGGPTDTQYF.

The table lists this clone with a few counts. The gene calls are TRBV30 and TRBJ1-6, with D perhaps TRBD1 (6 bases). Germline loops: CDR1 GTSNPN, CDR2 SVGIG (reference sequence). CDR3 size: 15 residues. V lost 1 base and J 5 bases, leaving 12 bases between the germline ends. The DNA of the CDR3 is TGTGCCTGGAGTGGTGGGACACCAAATAATTCACCCCTCCACTTT. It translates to CAWSGGTPNNSPLHF.

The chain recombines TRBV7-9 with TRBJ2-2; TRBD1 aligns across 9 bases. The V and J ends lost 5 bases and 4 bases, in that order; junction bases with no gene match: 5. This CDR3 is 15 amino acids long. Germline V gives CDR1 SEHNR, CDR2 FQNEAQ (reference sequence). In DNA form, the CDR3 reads TGTGCCAGCAGCATCCGACAGGGGGTCACCGGGGAGCTGTTTTTT. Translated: CASSIRQGVTGELFF.